Here is one T cell receptor (beta chain) with its context. The antigen remains unidentified. The data stem from a study of T cell responses to AZD1222 COVID-19 vaccine. The CDR3 length is 13 residues. Germline-derived CDR1 and CDR2 are SGHDT and YYEEEE. Trimming stripped 0 bases from V and 4 bases from J, with 7 bases between. Study-wide points: Nearly half of unique spike-specific TCRs reportedly avoided B.1.351 and B.1.1.7 mutated regions.

Assay: immunoSEQ multiplex PCR; the TCRdb copy retains only in-frame clones and omits some. The sample consists of over 100,000 clones, about nine tenths of them appearing once. The chain carries TRBV5-6 and TRBJ1-2; TRBD1 is a possible D gene (5 bases). The specimen comprised peripheral blood, sampled on day 0 of AZD1222 vaccination. This clonotype was sampled from an adult in good health. The CDR3 reads CASSLGQPYGYTF. The CDR3 nucleotides are TGTGCCAGCAGCTTGGGACAGCCCTATGGCTACACCTTC.